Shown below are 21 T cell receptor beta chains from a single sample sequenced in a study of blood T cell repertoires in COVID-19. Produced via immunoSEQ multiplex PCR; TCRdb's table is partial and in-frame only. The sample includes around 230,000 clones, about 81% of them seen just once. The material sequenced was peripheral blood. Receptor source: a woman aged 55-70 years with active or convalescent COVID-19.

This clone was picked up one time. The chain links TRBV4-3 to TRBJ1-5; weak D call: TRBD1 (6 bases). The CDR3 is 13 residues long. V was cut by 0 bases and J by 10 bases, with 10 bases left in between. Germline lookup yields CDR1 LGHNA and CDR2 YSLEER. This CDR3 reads CASSQDKGTPQHF. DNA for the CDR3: TGCGCCAGCAGCCAAGATAAAGGGACACCCCAGCATTTT.

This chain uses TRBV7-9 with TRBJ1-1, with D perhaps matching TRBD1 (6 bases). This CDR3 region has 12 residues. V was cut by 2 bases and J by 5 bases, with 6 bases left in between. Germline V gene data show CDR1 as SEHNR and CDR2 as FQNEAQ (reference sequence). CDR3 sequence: CASSLTGTEAFF. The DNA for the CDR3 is TGTGCCAGCAGCTTAACAGGGACTGAAGCTTTCTTT.

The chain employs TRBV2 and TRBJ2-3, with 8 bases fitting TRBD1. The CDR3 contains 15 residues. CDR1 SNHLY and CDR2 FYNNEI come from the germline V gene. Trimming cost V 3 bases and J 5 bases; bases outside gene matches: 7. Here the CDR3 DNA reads TGTGCCAGCAGTGAGAGGTGGACAGGGAAAGATACGCAGTATTTT. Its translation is CASSERWTGKDTQYF.

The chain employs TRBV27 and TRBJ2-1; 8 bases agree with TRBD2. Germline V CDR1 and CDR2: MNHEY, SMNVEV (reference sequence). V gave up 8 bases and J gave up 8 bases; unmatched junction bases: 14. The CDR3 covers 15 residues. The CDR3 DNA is TGTGCCAGCCCAGATGCGGGGGGTAGTTTGGATGAGCAGTTCTTC. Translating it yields CASPDAGGSLDEQFF.

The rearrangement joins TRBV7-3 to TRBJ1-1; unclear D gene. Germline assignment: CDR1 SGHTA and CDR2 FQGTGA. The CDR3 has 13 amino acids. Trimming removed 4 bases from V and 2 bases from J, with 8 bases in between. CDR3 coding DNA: TGTGCCAGCAGCTACTTGTTAAACACTGAAGCTTTCTTT. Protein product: CASSYLLNTEAFF.

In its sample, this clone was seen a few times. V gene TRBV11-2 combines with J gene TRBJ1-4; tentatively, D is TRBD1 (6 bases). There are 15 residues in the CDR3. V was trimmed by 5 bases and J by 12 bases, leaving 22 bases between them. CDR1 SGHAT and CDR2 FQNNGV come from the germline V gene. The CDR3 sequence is CASSPIRGTPGELFF. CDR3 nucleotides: TGTGCCAGCAGCCCCATCCGAGGGACACCCGGGGAACTGTTTTTT.

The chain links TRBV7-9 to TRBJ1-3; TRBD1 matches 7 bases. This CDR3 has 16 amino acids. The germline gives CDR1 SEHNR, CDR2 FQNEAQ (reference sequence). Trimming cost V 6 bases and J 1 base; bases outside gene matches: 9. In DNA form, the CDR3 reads TGTGCCAGCAGTTCAGGACAGGTCGTATCTGGAAACACCATATATTTT. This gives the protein CASSSGQVVSGNTIYF.

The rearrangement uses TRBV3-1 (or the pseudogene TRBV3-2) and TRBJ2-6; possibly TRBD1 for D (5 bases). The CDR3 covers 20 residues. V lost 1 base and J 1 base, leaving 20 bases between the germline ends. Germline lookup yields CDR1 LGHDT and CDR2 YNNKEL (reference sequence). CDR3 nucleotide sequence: TGTGCCAGCAGCCAAGGTTTCTGGGCAGGGCGGAGTTCTGGGGCCAACGTCCTGACTTTC. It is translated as CASSQGFWAGRSSGANVLTF.

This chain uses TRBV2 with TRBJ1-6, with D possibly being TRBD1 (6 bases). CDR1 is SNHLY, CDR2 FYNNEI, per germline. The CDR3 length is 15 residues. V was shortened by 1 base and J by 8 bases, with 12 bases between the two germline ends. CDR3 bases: TGTGCCAGCAGTGAAGTAAAGGACAGCTATTCACCCCTCCACTTT. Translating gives CASSEVKDSYSPLHF.

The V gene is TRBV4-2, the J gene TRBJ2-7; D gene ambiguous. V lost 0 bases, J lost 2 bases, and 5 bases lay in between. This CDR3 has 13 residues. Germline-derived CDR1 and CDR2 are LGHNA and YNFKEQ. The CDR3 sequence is CASSQERAYEQYF. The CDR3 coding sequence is TGTGCCAGCAGCCAAGAACGAGCCTACGAGCAGTACTTC.

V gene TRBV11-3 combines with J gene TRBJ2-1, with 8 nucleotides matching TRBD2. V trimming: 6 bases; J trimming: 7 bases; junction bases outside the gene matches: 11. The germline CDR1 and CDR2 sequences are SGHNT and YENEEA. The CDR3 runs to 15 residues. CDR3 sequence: CASSRGGLVGNEQFF. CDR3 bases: TGTGCCAGCAGTAGGGGGGGACTAGTCGGTAATGAGCAGTTCTTC.

The CDR3 region has the DNA TGTGCCAGCAGTCCCCAGGACAGTAATTCACCCCTCCACTTT. Amino acid sequence: CASSPQDSNSPLHF. The J gene is TRBJ1-6, the V gene TRBV27; tentative D call: TRBD1 (6 bases). This CDR3 region has 14 residues. V was shortened by 5 bases and J by 6 bases, with 11 bases between the two germline ends. Per the germline V gene, CDR1 is MNHEY and CDR2 is SMNVEV (reference sequence).

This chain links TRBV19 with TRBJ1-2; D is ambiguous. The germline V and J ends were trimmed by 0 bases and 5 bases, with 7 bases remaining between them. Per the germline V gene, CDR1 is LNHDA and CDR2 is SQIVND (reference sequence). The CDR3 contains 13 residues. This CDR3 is CASSIDGAYGYTF. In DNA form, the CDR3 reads TGTGCCAGTAGTATAGACGGTGCATATGGCTACACCTTC.

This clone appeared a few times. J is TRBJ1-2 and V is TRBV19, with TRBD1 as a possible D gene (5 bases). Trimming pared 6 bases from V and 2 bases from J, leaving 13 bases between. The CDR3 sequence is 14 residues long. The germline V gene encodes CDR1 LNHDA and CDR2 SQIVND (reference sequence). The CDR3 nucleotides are TGTGCCAGTAGCTGGACACTCCCGAACTATGGCTACACCTTC. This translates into CASSWTLPNYGYTF.

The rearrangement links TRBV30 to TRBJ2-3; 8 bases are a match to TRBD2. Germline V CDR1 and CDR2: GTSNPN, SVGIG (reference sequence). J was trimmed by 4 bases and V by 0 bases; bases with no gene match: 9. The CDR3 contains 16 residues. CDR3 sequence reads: CAWSVGASGGSDTQYF. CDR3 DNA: TGTGCCTGGAGTGTTGGCGCGAGCGGGGGATCAGATACGCAGTATTTT.

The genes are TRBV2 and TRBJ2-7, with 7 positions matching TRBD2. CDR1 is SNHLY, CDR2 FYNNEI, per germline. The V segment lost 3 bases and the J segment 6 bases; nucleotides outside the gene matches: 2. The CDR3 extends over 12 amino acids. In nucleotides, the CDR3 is TGTGCCAGCAGTGACAGGGAGGGCGAGCAGTACTTC. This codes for CASSDREGEQYF.

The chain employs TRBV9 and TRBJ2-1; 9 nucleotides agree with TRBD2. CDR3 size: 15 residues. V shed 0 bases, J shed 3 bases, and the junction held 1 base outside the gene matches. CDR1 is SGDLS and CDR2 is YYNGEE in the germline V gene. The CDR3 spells CASSVGAGGYNEQFF. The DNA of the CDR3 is TGTGCCAGCAGCGTAGGAGCGGGGGGCTACAATGAGCAGTTCTTC. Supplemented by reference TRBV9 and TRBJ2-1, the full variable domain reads DSGVTQTPKHLITATGQRVTLRCSPRSGDLSVYWYQQSLDQGLQFLIQYYNGEERAKGNILERFSAQQFPDLHSELNLSSLELGDSALYFCASSVGAGGYNEQFFGPGTRLTVL.

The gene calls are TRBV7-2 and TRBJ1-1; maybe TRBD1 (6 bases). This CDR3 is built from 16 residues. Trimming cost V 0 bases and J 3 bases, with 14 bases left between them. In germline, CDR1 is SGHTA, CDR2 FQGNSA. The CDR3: CASSLALLGADTEAFF. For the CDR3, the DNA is TGTGCCAGCAGCTTAGCTCTTCTGGGGGCGGACACTGAAGCTTTCTTT.

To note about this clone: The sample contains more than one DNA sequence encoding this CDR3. DNA of the CDR3: TGTGCCAGTAGTAACGGTCAAACCTACGAGCAGTACTTC. Translating it yields CASSNGQTYEQYF. This chain uses TRBV19 with TRBJ2-7; no definite D call. Trimming took off 4 bases at V and 2 bases at J, with 9 bases between the two ends. CDR3 length equals 13 residues. The V gene's germline CDR1 is LNHDA and CDR2 SQIVND (reference sequence).

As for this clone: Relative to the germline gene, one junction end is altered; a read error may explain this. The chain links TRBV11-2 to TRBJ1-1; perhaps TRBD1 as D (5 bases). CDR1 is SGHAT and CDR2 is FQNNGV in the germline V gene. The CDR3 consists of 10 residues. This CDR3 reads CASSGARLLF. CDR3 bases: TGTGCCAGCAGCGGGGCAAGGCTGCTCTTT.

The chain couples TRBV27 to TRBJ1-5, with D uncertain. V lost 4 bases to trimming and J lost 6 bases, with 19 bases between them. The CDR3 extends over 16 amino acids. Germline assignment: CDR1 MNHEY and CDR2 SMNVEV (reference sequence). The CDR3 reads CASSSRAAGRVQPQHF. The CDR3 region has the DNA TGTGCCAGCAGTTCGAGGGCGGCGGGTAGAGTTCAGCCCCAGCATTTT.